This T cell receptor beta chain is drawn from a study of blood T cell repertoires in COVID-19. Study-level background: Whether acute or convalescent, the COVID-19 samples came from the United States, Italy and Spain. In each case, the material was cDNA or gDNA derived from T cells, B-cell-depleted T cells, or PBMCs.

The CDR3 totals 12 residues. Trimming took 5 bases from V and 5 from J, leaving 10 bases between them. CDR1 and CDR2 from the germline V gene are SGHRS and YFSETQ. Patients from Seattle were sampled longitudinally, starting during active infection. The authors' processing: Quantification of nucleated cells was approximated via reference gene primer amplification. The table came from immunoSEQ multiplex PCR; TCRdb's copy has only in-frame clones and leaves some out. The V and J calls and clone size were taken over from that table, and D and trimming were inferred from the DNA. This table has more than 80,000 clones, roughly 85% appearing once.

The receptor was isolated from a woman aged 55-69 years with COVID-19, enrolled during active disease. Sequences were obtained from peripheral blood. The chain couples TRBV5-1 to TRBJ2-5; D is perhaps TRBD2 (7 bases). The DNA for the CDR3 is TGCGCCAGCAGTACGGGGGGCGAGACCCAGTACTTC. It specifies CASSTGGETQYF. The whole variable domain, filled in from reference TRBV5-1 and TRBJ2-5, reads KAGVTQTPRYLIKTRGQQVTLSCSPISGHRSVSWYQQTPGQGLQFLFEYFSETQRNKGNFPGRFSGRQFSNSRSEMNVSTLELGDSALYLCASSTGGETQYFGPGTRLLVL.